This T cell receptor beta chain was identified in a study of cytomegalovirus exposure and HLA in healthy donors. General study points: One later analysis reportedly identified an Asian-associated ancestry cluster that showed fewer N-insertions than the roughly 700-donor mean. Altogether, 164 TCR beta chains were recorded as cytomegalovirus-associated. Being indistinguishable, some V segments were excluded, TRBV6-2 and TRBV6-3 among them. Within an earlier analysis, most TCR beta V segments proved productive either about 90% or about 30% of the time.

The length of the CDR3 is 17 residues. The V and J ends lost 3 bases and 5 bases respectively, with 20 bases between them. CDR1 MGHDK and CDR2 SYGVNS come from the germline V gene. This clone turned up a few times. Its antigen is currently unknown. The PCR ran on 60 Vbeta and 13 Jbeta primers. The protocol was immunoSEQ multiplex PCR, while the TCRdb copy is restricted to in-frame clones and leaves out a portion. This sample has some 180,000 clones, with 75% to 85% found just once. This clonotype was sampled from a woman between 45 and 60 years old in good health and CMV-seronegative. Sequenced sample: PBMCs. The chain carries TRBV25-1 and TRBJ2-4, with D maybe TRBD2 (6 bases). The CDR3 nucleotides are TGTGCCAGCAGTGAGGGGGTATGGTCTCCGGGGGAAAACATTCAGTACTTC. Protein: CASSEGVWSPGENIQYF.